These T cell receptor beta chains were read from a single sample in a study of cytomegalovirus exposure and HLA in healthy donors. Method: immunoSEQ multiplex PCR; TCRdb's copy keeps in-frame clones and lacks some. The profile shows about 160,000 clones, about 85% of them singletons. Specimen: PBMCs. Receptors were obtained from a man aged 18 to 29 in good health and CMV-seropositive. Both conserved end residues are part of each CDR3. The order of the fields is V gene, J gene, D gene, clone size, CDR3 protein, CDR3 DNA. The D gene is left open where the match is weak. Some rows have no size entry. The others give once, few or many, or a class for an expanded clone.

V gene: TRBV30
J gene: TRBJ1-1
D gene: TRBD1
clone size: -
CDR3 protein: CAWKGGQGSTEAFF
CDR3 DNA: TGTGCCTGGAAAGGGGGACAGGGGAGCACTGAAGCTTTCTTT

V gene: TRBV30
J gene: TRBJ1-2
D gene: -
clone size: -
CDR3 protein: CAWSVLAGQRFFYGYTF
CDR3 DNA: TGTGCCTGGAGTGTACTCGCTGGACAGAGATTTTTCTATGGCTACACCTTC

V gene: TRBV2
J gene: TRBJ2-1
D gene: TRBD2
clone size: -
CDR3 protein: CASSAGLPYNEQFF
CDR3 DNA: TGTGCCAGCAGTGCGGGACTACCCTACAATGAGCAGTTCTTC

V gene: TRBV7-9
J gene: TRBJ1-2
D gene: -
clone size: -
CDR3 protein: CASPPPDSYGYTF
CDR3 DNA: TGTGCCAGCCCCCCCCCTGACAGCTATGGCTACACCTTC

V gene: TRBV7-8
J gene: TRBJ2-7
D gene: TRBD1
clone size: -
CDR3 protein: CASSPDRVGPNEQYF
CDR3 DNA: TGTGCCAGCAGCCCCGACAGGGTGGGCCCCAACGAGCAGTACTTC

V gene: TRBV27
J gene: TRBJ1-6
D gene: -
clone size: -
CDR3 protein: CASSFPGAVSPLHF
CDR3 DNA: TGTGCCAGCAGTTTCCCAGGGGCGGTTTCACCCCTCCACTTT

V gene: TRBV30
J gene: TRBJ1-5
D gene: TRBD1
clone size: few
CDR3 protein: CAWSYGTVPQHF
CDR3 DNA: TGTGCCTGGAGTTACGGGACAGTTCCCCAGCATTTT

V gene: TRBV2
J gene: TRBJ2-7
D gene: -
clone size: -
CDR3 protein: CASSGRQSSYEQYF
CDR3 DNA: TGTGCCAGCAGTGGTCGACAGAGCTCCTACGAGCAGTACTTC

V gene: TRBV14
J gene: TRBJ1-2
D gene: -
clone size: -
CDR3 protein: CASSLGGTNYGYTF
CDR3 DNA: TGTGCCAGCAGCCTGGGGGGTACTAACTATGGCTACACCTTC

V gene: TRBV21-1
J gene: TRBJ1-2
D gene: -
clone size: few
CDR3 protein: CASARGGRVYGYTF
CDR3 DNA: TGTGCCAGCGCTAGGGGGGGCCGGGTCTATGGCTACACCTTC

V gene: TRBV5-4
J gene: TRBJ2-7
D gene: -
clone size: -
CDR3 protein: CASSTDINDEQYF
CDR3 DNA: TGTGCCAGCAGCACGGACATTAACGACGAGCAGTACTTC

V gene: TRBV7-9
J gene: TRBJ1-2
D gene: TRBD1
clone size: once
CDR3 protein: CSSSSPDRGPYGYTF
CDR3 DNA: TGTTCCAGCAGCTCGCCCGACAGGGGGCCCTATGGCTACACCTTC

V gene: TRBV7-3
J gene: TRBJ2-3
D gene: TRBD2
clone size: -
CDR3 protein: CASSLLERGATDTQYF
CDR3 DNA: TGTGCCAGCAGCTTACTCGAGCGGGGGGCCACAGATACGCAGTATTTT

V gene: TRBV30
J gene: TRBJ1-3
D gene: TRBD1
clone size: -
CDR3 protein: CAWSVGTGVDF
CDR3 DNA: TGTGCCTGGAGTGTTGGGACAGGGGTCGATTTT

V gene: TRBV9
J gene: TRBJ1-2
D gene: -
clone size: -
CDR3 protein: CASSVIGTNYGYTF
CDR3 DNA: TGTGCCAGCAGCGTCATCGGGACAAACTATGGCTACACCTTC

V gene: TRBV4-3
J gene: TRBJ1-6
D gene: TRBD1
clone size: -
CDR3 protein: CASSQDQGQPNSPLHF
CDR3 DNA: TGCGCCAGCAGCCAAGATCAGGGACAGCCAAATTCACCCCTCCACTTT

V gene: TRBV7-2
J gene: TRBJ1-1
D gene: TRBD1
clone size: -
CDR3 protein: CASSAAGTVNTEAFF
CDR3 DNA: TGTGCCAGCAGCGCCGCCGGGACAGTGAACACTGAAGCTTTCTTT

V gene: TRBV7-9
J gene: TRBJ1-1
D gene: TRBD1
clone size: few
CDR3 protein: CASSQTGGGLAFF
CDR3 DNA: TGTGCCAGCAGTCAAACAGGGGGCGGATTAGCTTTCTTT

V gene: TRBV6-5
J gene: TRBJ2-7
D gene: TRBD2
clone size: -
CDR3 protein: CASSYGGVSYEQYF
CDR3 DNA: TGTGCCAGCAGTTACGGGGGGGTATCCTACGAGCAGTACTTC

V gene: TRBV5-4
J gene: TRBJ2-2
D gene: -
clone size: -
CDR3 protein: CASSRGRLDSTGELFF
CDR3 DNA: TGTGCCAGCAGCCGAGGGCGACTAGACTCCACCGGGGAGCTGTTTTTT

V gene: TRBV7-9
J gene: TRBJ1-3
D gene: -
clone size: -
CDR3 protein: CAGSGASGNTIYF
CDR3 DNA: TGTGCCGGCAGCGGGGCATCTGGAAACACCATATATTTT

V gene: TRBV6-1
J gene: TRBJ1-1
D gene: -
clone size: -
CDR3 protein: CASSVEQGFATEAFF
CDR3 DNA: TGTGCCAGCAGTGTCGAACAGGGATTCGCGACTGAAGCTTTCTTT

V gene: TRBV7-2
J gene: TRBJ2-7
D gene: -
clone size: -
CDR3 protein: CASSLAIGEIYEQYF
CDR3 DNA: TGTGCCAGCAGCTTAGCGATCGGAGAAATCTACGAGCAGTACTTC

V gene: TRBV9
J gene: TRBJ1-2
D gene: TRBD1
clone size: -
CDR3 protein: CASSSGQANYGYTF
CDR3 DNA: TGTGCCAGCAGCTCGGGACAGGCTAACTATGGCTACACCTTC

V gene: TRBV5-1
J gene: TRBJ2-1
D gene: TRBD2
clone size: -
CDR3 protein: CASSFPPGLAGVPNEQFF
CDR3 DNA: TGCGCCAGCAGCTTCCCCCCAGGACTAGCGGGGGTCCCTAATGAGCAGTTCTTC

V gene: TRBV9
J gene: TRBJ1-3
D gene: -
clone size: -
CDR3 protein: CASTGSGNTIYF
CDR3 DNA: TGTGCCAGCACAGGGTCTGGAAACACCATATATTTT

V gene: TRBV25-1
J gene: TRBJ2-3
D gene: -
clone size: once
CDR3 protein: CASSDRIEEDTQYF
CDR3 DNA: TGTGCCAGCAGTGACCGGATAGAGGAAGATACGCAGTATTTT

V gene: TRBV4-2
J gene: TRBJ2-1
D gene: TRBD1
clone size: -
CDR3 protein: CASSPQGQADYNEQFF
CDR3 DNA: TGTGCCAGCAGCCCACAGGGACAGGCGGACTACAATGAGCAGTTCTTC

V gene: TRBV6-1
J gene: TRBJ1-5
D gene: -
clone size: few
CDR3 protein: CASSSFNQPQHF
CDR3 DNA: TGTGCCAGCAGTTCCTTCAATCAGCCCCAGCATTTT

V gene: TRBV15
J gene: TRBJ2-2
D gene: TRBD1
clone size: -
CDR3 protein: CATSRTKWTGRNANTGELFF
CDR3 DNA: TGTGCCACCAGCAGAACCAAATGGACAGGGAGGAACGCGAACACCGGGGAGCTGTTTTTT

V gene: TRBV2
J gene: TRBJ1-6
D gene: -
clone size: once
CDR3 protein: CASRGSNSPLHF
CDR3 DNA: TGTGCCAGCAGGGGCTCCAATTCACCCCTCCACTTT

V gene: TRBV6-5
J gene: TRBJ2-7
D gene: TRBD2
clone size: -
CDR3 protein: CASSYSSGAGTHEQYF
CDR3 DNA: TGTGCCAGCAGTTACTCATCTGGAGCGGGGACTCACGAGCAGTACTTC

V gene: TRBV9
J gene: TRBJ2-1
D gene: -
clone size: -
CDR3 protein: CASSVVGGDKYNEQFF
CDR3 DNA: TGTGCCAGCAGCGTAGTAGGAGGGGATAAATACAATGAGCAGTTCTTC

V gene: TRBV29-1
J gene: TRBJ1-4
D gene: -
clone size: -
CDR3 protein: CSAEGQDSGSEKLFF
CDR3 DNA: TGCAGCGCTGAGGGGCAGGACAGTGGATCTGAAAAACTGTTTTTT

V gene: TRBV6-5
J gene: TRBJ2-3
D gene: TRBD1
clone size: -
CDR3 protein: CASRTGGDTQYF
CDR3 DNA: TGTGCCAGCAGGACAGGGGGAGATACGCAGTATTTT

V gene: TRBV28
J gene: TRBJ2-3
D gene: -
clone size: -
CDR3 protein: CASSLSQGAQYF
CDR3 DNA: TGTGCCAGCAGTTTATCTCAGGGTGCGCAGTATTTT

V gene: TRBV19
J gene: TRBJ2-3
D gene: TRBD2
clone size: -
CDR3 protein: CASSMPVLAGTDTQYF
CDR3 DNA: TGTGCCAGTAGTATGCCGGTCCTAGCGGGGACAGATACGCAGTATTTT

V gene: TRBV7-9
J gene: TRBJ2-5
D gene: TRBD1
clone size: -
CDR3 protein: CASSHNDRAGTQYF
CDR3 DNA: TGTGCCAGCAGCCACAACGACAGGGCCGGGACCCAGTACTTC

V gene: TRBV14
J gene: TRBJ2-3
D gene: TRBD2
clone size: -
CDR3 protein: CASSLLAASTDTQYF
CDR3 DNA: TGTGCCAGCAGCCTACTAGCGGCAAGCACAGATACGCAGTATTTT

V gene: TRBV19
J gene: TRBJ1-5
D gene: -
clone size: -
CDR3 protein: CATQVWRGQPQHF
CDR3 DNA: TGTGCCACCCAAGTCTGGCGAGGTCAGCCCCAGCATTTT

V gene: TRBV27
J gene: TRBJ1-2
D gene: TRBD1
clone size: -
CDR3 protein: CASSLGGQRGYTF
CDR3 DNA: TGTGCCAGCAGTTTAGGGGGACAGAGGGGCTACACCTTC

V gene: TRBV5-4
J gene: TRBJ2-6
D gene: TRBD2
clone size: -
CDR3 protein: CASSSGLAGAKRSGANVLTF
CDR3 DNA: TGTGCCAGCAGTTCGGGGCTAGCGGGGGCAAAGAGATCTGGGGCCAACGTCCTGACTTTC

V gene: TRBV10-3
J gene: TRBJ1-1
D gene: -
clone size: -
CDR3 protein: CAIRGPGGGTEAFF
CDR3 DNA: TGTGCCATCAGGGGCCCTGGGGGCGGGACTGAAGCTTTCTTT

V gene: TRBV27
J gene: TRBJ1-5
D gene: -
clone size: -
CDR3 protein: CASSLSGGNQPQHF
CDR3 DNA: TGTGCCAGCAGTTTATCAGGGGGCAATCAGCCCCAGCATTTT

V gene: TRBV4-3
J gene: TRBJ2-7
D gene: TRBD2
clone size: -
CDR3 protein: CASSQSGGAGEQYF
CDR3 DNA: TGCGCCAGCAGCCAGAGCGGGGGGGCGGGCGAGCAGTACTTC

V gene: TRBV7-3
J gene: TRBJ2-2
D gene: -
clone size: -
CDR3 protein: CASSLTFTSTGELFF
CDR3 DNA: TGTGCCAGCAGCTTAACGTTTACTAGCACCGGGGAGCTGTTTTTT

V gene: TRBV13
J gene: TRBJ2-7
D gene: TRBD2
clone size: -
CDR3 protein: CASSSKTDRGIAGGPDEQYF
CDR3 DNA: TGTGCCAGCAGCTCGAAAACAGACAGGGGGATAGCGGGGGGGCCAGATGAGCAGTACTTC

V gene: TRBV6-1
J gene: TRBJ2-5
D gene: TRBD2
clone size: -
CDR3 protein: CASSEKAGGQETQYF
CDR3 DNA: TGTGCCAGCAGTGAAAAAGCGGGGGGCCAAGAGACCCAGTACTTC

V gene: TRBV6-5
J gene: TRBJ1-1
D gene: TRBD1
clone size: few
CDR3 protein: CASRQGGTGNTEAFF
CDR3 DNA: TGTGCCAGCAGACAGGGGGGAACCGGGAACACTGAAGCTTTCTTT

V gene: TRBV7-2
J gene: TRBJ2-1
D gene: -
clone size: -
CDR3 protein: CASRRVGDNEQFF
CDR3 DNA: TGTGCCAGTAGGAGGGTCGGGGACAATGAGCAGTTCTTC

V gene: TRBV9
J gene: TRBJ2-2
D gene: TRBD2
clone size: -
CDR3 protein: CASSIGTSGTGELFF
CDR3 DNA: TGTGCCAGCAGCATCGGGACTAGCGGCACCGGGGAGCTGTTTTTT

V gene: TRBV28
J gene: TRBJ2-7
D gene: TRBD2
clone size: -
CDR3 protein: CASSSTRAGPGYEQYF
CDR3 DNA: TGTGCCAGCAGTTCGACCCGAGCGGGGCCTGGTTACGAGCAGTACTTC

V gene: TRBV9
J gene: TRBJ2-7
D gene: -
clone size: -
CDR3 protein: CASSVPLTGNYEQYF
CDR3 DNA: TGTGCCAGCAGCGTACCTTTAACCGGGAACTACGAGCAGTACTTC

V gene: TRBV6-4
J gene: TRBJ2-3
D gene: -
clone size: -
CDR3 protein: CASSGSEGTDTQYF
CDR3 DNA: TGTGCCAGCAGTGGCAGTGAGGGCACAGATACGCAGTATTTT

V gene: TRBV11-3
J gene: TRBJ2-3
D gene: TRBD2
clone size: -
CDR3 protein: CASSLGTSGGTDTQYF
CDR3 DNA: TGTGCCAGCAGCCTAGGGACTAGCGGGGGAACAGATACGCAGTATTTT